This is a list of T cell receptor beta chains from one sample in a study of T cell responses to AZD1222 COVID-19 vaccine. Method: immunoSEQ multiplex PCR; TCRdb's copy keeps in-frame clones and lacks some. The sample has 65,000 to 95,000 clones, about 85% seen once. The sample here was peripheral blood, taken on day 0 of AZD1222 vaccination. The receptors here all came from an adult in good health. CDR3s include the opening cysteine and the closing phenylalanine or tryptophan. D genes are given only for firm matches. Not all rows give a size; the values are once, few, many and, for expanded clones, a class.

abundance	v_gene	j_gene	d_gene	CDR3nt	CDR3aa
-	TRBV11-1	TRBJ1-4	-	TGTGCCAGCAGCTCCCCAGCGGGACTGAATAATGAAAAACTGTTTTTT	CASSSPAGLNNEKLFF
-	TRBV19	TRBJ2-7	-	TGTGCCAGTAGTACTGTAGGGGGTTCCTCCTACGAGCAGTACTTC	CASSTVGGSSYEQYF
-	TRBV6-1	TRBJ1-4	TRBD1	TGTGCCAGCAGTGACAGGGGGGAAAAACTGTTTTTT	CASSDRGEKLFF
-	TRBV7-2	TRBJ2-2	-	TGTGCCAGCAGCTTATACAGACGTAACACCGGGGAGCTGTTTTTT	CASSLYRRNTGELFF
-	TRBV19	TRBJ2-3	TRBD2	TGTGCCAGTAGGGCTGGCGGGGGGACGGATACGCAGTATTTT	CASRAGGGTDTQYF
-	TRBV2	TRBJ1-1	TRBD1	TGTGCCAGCGCCGGGACAGGGGGGGAAGCTTTCTTT	CASAGTGGEAFF
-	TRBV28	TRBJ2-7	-	TGTGCCAGCAGTTTGGAATACCCCTACGAGCAGTACTTC	CASSLEYPYEQYF
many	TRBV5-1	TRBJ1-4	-	TGCGCCAGCAGCTCCGGGTCGGGTGGGGTACAGAATGAAAAACTGTTTTTT	CASSSGSGGVQNEKLFF
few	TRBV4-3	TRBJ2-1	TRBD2	TGCGCCAGCAGGGAGGGCGGGACTAGCCGGAACAATGAGCAGTTCTTC	CASREGGTSRNNEQFF
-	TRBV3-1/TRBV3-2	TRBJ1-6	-	TGTGCCAGCAGCCGTTCTGACAGCTATAATTCACCCCTCCACTTT	CASSRSDSYNSPLHF
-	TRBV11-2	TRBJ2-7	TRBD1	TGTGCCAGCAGCGTACCCGGGACAGGGTACGACGAGCAGTACTTC	CASSVPGTGYDEQYF
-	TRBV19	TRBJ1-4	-	TGTGCCAGCGGGTATGAAAAACTGTTTTTT	CASGYEKLFF
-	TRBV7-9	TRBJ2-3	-	TGTGCCAGCAGCTTACAGGGTAATATTGCAGATACGCAGTATTTT	CASSLQGNIADTQYF
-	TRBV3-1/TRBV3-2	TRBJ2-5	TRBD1	TGTGCCAGCAGCCAGGGACAGGGTAGGGGAACCCAGTACTTC	CASSQGQGRGTQYF
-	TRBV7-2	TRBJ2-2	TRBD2	TGTGCCAGCAGCTCGTCAAGCGGGGGGAGGTACACCGGGGAGCTGTTTTTT	CASSSSSGGRYTGELFF
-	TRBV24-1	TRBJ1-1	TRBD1	TGTGCCACCAGTGATCCTACCGACAGGGCGGACACTGAAGCTTTCTTT	CATSDPTDRADTEAFF
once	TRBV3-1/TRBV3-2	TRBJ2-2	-	TGTGCCAGCAGCTTGAACACCGGGGAGCTGTTTTTT	CASSLNTGELFF
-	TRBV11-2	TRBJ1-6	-	TGTGCCAGCAGCTTAGTTCGGGGGGGACCGGGACCCCTCCACTTT	CASSLVRGGPGPLHF
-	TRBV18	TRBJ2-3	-	TGTGCCAGCTCACCAATATCTCTAGATACGCAGTATTTT	CASSPISLDTQYF
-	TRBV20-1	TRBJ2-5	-	TGCAGTGCTAGTAGGCCAGGGTCCCAAGAGACCCAGTACTTC	CSASRPGSQETQYF
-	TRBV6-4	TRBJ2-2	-	TGTGCCAGCAGATTACAGGGTCGGACCGGGGAGCTGTTTTTT	CASRLQGRTGELFF
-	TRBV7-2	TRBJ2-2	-	TGTGCCAGCAGCTTCGTTAAGGGGTTACGCACCGGGGAGCTGTTTTTT	CASSFVKGLRTGELFF
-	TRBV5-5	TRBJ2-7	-	TGTGCCAGCAGCTTGGCGGGGGCAGCCCCCTACGAGCAGTACTTC	CASSLAGAAPYEQYF
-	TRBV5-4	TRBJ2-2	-	TGTGCCAGCAGCTTGGCCGGGACAATTGGCACCGGGGAGCTGTTTTTT	CASSLAGTIGTGELFF
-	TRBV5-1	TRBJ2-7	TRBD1	TGCGCCAGCAGCTTGGGGACAGGGCTGCAGGAGCAGTACTTC	CASSLGTGLQEQYF
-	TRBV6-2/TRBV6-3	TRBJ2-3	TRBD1	TGTGCCAGCAGCTCTCAGGGGGCGAAGATCTTGGATACGCAGTATTTT	CASSSQGAKILDTQYF
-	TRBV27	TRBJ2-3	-	TGTGCCAGCAGTCCGTTAAGCGGACCGCAGTATTTT	CASSPLSGPQYF
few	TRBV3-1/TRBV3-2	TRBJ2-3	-	TGTGCCAGCAGCCAACGCCGGCTGGATACGCAGTATTTT	CASSQRRLDTQYF
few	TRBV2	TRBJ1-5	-	TGTGCCAGCAGTGACATCTATAGCAATCAGCCCCAGCATTTT	CASSDIYSNQPQHF
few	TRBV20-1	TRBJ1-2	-	TGCAGTGCTCCGGGGGCGGGCTACACCTTC	CSAPGAGYTF
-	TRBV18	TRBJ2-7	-	TGTGCCAGCTCACCACTCAACAGGCAGAACTCCTACGAGCAGTACTTC	CASSPLNRQNSYEQYF
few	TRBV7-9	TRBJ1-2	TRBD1	TGTGCCAGCAGCCCTAGTGGGGACAGGGATTTGGATGGCTACACCTTC	CASSPSGDRDLDGYTF
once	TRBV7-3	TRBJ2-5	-	TGTGCCAGCAGCGTCGGACAGAAAGAGACCCAGTACTTC	CASSVGQKETQYF
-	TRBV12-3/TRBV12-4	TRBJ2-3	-	TGTGCCAGCAGTTTACTAATGACAGATACGCAGTATTTT	CASSLLMTDTQYF
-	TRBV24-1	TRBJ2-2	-	TGTGCCACCAGTGACGTGACAAGTCCGAACACCGGGGAGCTGTTTTTT	CATSDVTSPNTGELFF
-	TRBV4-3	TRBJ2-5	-	TGCGCCAGCAGCCAAGATGAGGGGGTCCAAGAGACCCAGTACTTC	CASSQDEGVQETQYF
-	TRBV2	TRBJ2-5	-	TGTGCCAGCAGGGACTTAGAGACCCAGTACTTC	CASRDLETQYF
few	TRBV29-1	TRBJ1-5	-	TGCAGCGTTGGTCAGGGAGGGAATCAGCCCCAGCATTTT	CSVGQGGNQPQHF
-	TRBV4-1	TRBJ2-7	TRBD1	TGCGCCAGCAGCCAAGAGGCCCCGGGACAGGTCTACGAGCAGTACTTC	CASSQEAPGQVYEQYF
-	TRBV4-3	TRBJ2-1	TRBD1	TGCGCCAGCAGCCAAGGGACAGGAAATGAGCAGTTCTTC	CASSQGTGNEQFF
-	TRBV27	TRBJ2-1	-	TGTGCCAGCACCGGCGGTCGGGGTGAGCAGTTCTTC	CASTGGRGEQFF
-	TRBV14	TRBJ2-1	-	TGTGCCAGCAGCCAAGATTTATCCGGGGGCCCCCGCAATGAGCAGTTCTTC	CASSQDLSGGPRNEQFF
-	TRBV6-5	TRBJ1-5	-	TGTGCCAGCAGTTACCGACAGTATAGCAATCAGCCCCAGCATTTT	CASSYRQYSNQPQHF
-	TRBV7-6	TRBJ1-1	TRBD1	TGTGCCAGCAGCTTTGGACAGGGCACTGAAGCTTTCTTT	CASSFGQGTEAFF
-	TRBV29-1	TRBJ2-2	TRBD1	TGCAGCGTTCCCGTCGGGACAGGGACCTCGGACACCGGGGAGCTGTTTTTT	CSVPVGTGTSDTGELFF
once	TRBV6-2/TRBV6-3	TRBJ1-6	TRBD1	TGTGCCAGCAGTCGACCGACAGGGGGCGTTTATTCACCCCTCCACTTT	CASSRPTGGVYSPLHF
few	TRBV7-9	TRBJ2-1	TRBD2	TGTGCCAGCAGCTTGATGGGAGGGTCCTACAATGAGCAGTTCTTC	CASSLMGGSYNEQFF
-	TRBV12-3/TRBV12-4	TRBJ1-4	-	TGTGCCAGCAATGGGGCCCGGGGAGAAAAACTGTTTTTT	CASNGARGEKLFF
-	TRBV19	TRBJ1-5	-	TGTGCCAGTAGTGCCGACAGGTGGGGTCAGCCCCAGCATTTT	CASSADRWGQPQHF
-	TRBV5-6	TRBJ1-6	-	TGTGCCAGCAGCCCGCTGACCCAACAGAGAAATTCACCCCTCCACTTT	CASSPLTQQRNSPLHF
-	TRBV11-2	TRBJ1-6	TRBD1	TGTGCCAGCAGCTTAGCCTCACAGGGGTCACCCCTCCACTTT	CASSLASQGSPLHF
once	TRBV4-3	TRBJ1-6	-	TGCGCCAGCAGCCAAGCCGGGAACTCACCCCTCCACTTT	CASSQAGNSPLHF